The T cell receptor (beta chain) described here comes from a study of cytomegalovirus exposure and HLA in healthy donors. Study-level results: Later, an analysis showed that TCR beta chains associated with HLA were more clonally expanded than others that were equally common. Most likely, a cluster of highly shared sequence variants arose as a sequencing artifact. Among CMV-associated TCR beta chains, most appeared HLA-restricted in a later analysis. The study had only CMV serostatus as immune exposure information.

Of note for this clone: What it binds is not known.

PCR used 60 Vbeta primers and 13 Jbeta primers. Sequencing used immunoSEQ multiplex PCR; TCRdb keeps in-frame clones, though not all of them. The sample shows around 99,000 clones, about 81% of them seen only once. This TCR came from a man under 40 in good health and CMV-seropositive. The sequenced sample consisted of PBMCs.

As DNA, the CDR3 is TGCGCCAGCAGCCGGGACAGGCCTGGAAACACCATATATTTT. This codes for CASSRDRPGNTIYF. V gene TRBV5-1 combines with J gene TRBJ1-3; the match to TRBD1 covers 8 bases. This CDR3 has 14 amino acids. Germline V gene lookup returns CDR1 SGHRS and CDR2 YFSETQ. Germline trimming cut 4 bases from V and 2 bases from J; bases unmatched to any gene: 2.